Presented here are 26 T cell receptor beta chains from one specimen sequenced in a study of naive and memory T cell subsets. Both TRBC1 and TRBC2 were covered by a beta constant-region primer of two equimolar oligonucleotides. Four rounds of PCR amplified the ligated cDNA using nested alpha and beta constant-region primers plus SP2. In TCRdb, the UMI-ligation and nested PCR reads were re-called with MiXCR into one record per CDR3 protein. The sample gives about 22,000 distinct CDR3 sequences, approximately 10% of which show up once; 22% is in the top ten. The source material was central memory CD8+ T cells from blood. These receptors all come from a human donor in good health.

By sample fraction, this clonotype is medium-sized. The rearrangement uses TRBV6-4 and TRBJ2-2; TRBD2 matches at 7 bases. Trimming took 4 bases from V and 4 from J; bases not matched to a gene: 0. CDR1 MRHNA and CDR2 SNTAGT come from the germline V gene. The CDR3 is made up of 13 amino acids. This chain's CDR3 is CASSGTSTGELFF. The CDR3 region has the DNA TGTGCCAGCAGTGGGACTAGCACCGGGGAGCTGTTTTTT.

This clonotype was recorded at least ten times. The J gene is TRBJ2-1, the V gene TRBV4-3; 12 nucleotides align to TRBD2. Germline V gene lookup returns CDR1 LGHNA and CDR2 YSLEER. J gave up 7 bases and V 0 bases, and 4 bases lay outside the gene matches. The CDR3 runs 16 residues. The CDR3 coding sequence is TGCGCCAGCAGCCAAGATATGACTAGCGGGAGTAATGAGCAGTTCTTC. As protein: CASSQDMTSGSNEQFF.

This clonotype was found a few times. CDR3 loop: CASSYELAGAVYNEQFF. As DNA, the CDR3 is TGTGCCAGCAGTTACGAACTAGCGGGAGCGGTCTACAATGAGCAGTTCTTC. The chain carries TRBV6-5 and TRBJ2-1; 11 positions match TRBD2. The CDR3 has 17 amino acids. CDR1 and CDR2 (germline): MNHEY, SVGAGI. V gave up 2 bases and J gave up 3 bases; unmatched junction bases: 6.

The V call is TRBV6-5, the J call TRBJ1-1; TRBD1 agrees at 7 bases. Trimming cost V 0 bases and J 0 bases; bases outside gene matches: 7. This CDR3 has 17 residues. CDR1 and CDR2 from the germline V gene are MNHEY and SVGAGI. The CDR3 is CASSYSFRGAMNTEAFF. The CDR3 DNA is TGTGCCAGCAGTTACTCGTTCAGGGGGGCCATGAACACTGAAGCTTTCTTT.

This clonotype turned up a few times. This rearrangement joins TRBV20-1 to TRBJ2-2; no reliable D call. The CDR3 has 17 residues. Deletions cut 0 bases from V and 0 bases from J, with 14 bases between. Germline V CDR1 and CDR2: DFQATT, SNEGSKA (reference sequence). CDR3 DNA: TGCAGTGCTAGAGATCGGTGGGGAAAACCGAACACCGGGGAGCTGTTTTTT. This gives the protein CSARDRWGKPNTGELFF.

The chain carries TRBV3-1 and TRBJ2-7; D remains unclear. Germline CDR1 and CDR2: LGHDT and YNNKEL (reference sequence). The CDR3 runs 13 residues. The V end was cut by 3 bases, the J end by 0 bases, with 6 bases between. CDR3 nucleotide sequence: TGTGCCAGCAGCCATTTTCCCTCCTACGAGCAGTACTTC. Amino acid sequence: CASSHFPSYEQYF.

This clonotype came up many times. The genes are TRBV27 and TRBJ1-6, with D uncertain. The CDR3 loop spans 13 amino acids. V was trimmed by 6 bases and J by 9 bases, leaving 12 bases between them. CDR1 MNHEY and CDR2 SMNVEV come from the germline V gene (reference sequence). CDR3 sequence: CASSYGGLSPLHF. The DNA of the CDR3 is TGTGCCAGCAGCTACGGTGGGCTTTCACCCCTCCACTTT.

This clonotype was counted many times. This chain uses TRBV9 with TRBJ1-2; D ambiguous. Per germline, CDR1 SGDLS and CDR2 YYNGEE. The germline V and J ends were trimmed by 0 bases and 1 base, with 10 bases remaining between them. The CDR3 extends over 15 amino acids. CDR3 sequence (DNA): TGTGCCAGCAGCGTAGCGGCAGCGATTAACTATGGCTACACCTTC. As protein: CASSVAAAINYGYTF.

V is TRBV6-4 and J is TRBJ2-2; the match to TRBD1 covers 7 bases. Per germline, CDR1 MRHNA and CDR2 SNTAGT. The CDR3 has 13 amino acids. The V and J ends lost 8 bases and 7 bases, in that order; junction bases with no gene match: 7. CDR3 DNA: TGTGCCAGCCGAACAGGGGAAGGCGGGGAGCTGTTTTTT. Amino acids: CASRTGEGGELFF.

This chain connects TRBV28 to TRBJ2-7; D possibly corresponds to TRBD1 (6 bases). Germline values: CDR1 MDHEN, CDR2 SYDVKM. V lost 5 bases to trimming and J lost 4 bases, with 9 bases between them. This CDR3 region has 12 residues. CDR3 nucleotides: TGTGCCAGCAGTGCGGACAGTTACGAGCAGTACTTC. Residues: CASSADSYEQYF. The complete variable domain, with remaining parts taken from reference TRBV28 and TRBJ2-7, reads DVKVTQSSRYLVKRTGEKVFLECVQDMDHENMFWYRQDPGLGLRLIYFSYDVKMKEKGDIPEGYSVSREKKERFSLILESASTNQTSMYLCASSADSYEQYFGPGTRLTVT.

The chain is built from TRBV19 and TRBJ2-6; D remains ambiguous. Germline assignment: CDR1 LNHDA and CDR2 SQIVND (reference sequence). Between the trimmed V and J ends, which lost 7 bases and 0 bases, there was a span of 16 bases. CDR3 size: 17 residues. CDR3 nucleotides: TGTGCCAGTACCAAAGGTGGCAGTAACTCTGGGGCCAACGTCCTGACTTTC. Translation: CASTKGGSNSGANVLTF.

The genes are TRBV9 and TRBJ2-7, with 10 positions matching TRBD2. CDR1 and CDR2 from the germline V gene are SGDLS and YYNGEE. Trimming cost V 0 bases and J 6 bases; bases outside gene matches: 3. The length of the CDR3 is 14 residues. The CDR3 is CASSVGPSGSEQYF. The CDR3 nucleotides are TGTGCCAGCAGCGTAGGTCCTAGCGGGAGCGAGCAGTACTTC.

The gene calls are TRBV11-3 and TRBJ2-7; 9 bases align to TRBD1. This CDR3 contains 14 residues. Looked up from germline, CDR1 is SGHNT and CDR2 is YENEEA. Trimming removed 4 bases from V and 2 bases from J; junction bases left unmatched: 3. CDR3: CASSYRGRPYEQYF. The CDR3 nucleotides are TGTGCCAGCAGCTACAGGGGGCGTCCCTACGAGCAGTACTTC.

This clonotype was observed at least ten times. The chain combines TRBV2 with TRBJ2-2, with 9 bases lining up with TRBD1. V dropped 6 bases and J dropped 6; count of bases not matched to a gene: 5. This CDR3 has 14 amino acids. Looked up from germline, CDR1 is SNHLY and CDR2 is FYNNEI. CDR3 sequence reads: CASSRDRDPGELFF. CDR3 coding DNA: TGTGCCAGCAGCCGGGACAGGGATCCCGGGGAGCTGTTTTTT. Drawing the rest from reference TRBV2 and TRBJ2-2, the complete variable domain is EPEVTQTPSHQVTQMGQEVILRCVPISNHLYFYWYRQILGQKVEFLVSFYNNEISEKSEIFDDQFSVERPDGSNFTLKIRSTKLEDSAMYFCASSRDRDPGELFFGEGSRLTVL.

This clonotype was seen only a few times. The V gene is TRBV4-1, the J gene TRBJ1-6; 8 bases match TRBD1. V trimming: 3 bases; J trimming: 9 bases; junction bases outside the gene matches: 10. CDR1 and CDR2 (germline): MGHRA, YSYEKL. CDR3 size: 16 residues. CDR3 nucleotides: TGCGCCAGCAGCCAGGATCCACAGGGGGGTGCTTCACCCCTCCACTTT. Amino acids: CASSQDPQGGASPLHF.

The V call is TRBV12-3 or TRBV12-4, the J call TRBJ2-3, with a possible D match to TRBD2 (5 bases). The CDR3 is 14 amino acids. V was cut by 6 bases and J by 4 bases, with 14 bases left in between. This chain's CDR3 is CASSRWGVADTQYF. The CDR3 DNA reads as TGTGCCAGCAGCCGCTGGGGAGTAGCAGATACGCAGTATTTT.

This chain connects TRBV7-9 to TRBJ2-7, with D possibly being TRBD2 (7 bases). This CDR3 is built from 14 residues. Germline V gene data show CDR1 as SEHNR and CDR2 as FQNEAQ (reference sequence). V shed 6 bases and J shed 0 bases, with 12 bases lying between them. The CDR3 sequence is CASRGGASSYEQYF. The DNA of the CDR3 is TGTGCCAGCAGGGGGGGGGCGAGCTCCTACGAGCAGTACTTC. Together with reference TRBV7-9 and TRBJ2-7, the CDR3 gives the full variable domain: DTGVSQNPRHKITKRGQNVTFRCDPISEHNRLYWYRQTLGQGPEFLTYFQNEAQLEKSRLLSDRFSAERPKGSFSTLEIQRTEQGDSAMYLCASRGGASSYEQYFGPGTRLTVT.

This clonotype has more than one count but fewer than ten. The V call is TRBV7-9, the J call TRBJ2-1, with 12 nucleotides matching TRBD2. The germline gives CDR1 SEHNR, CDR2 FQNEAQ (reference sequence). The CDR3 is 13 amino acids. V shed 1 base, J shed 12 bases, and the junction held 1 base outside the gene matches. The CDR3 spells CASSLGLAGAQFF. The CDR3 nucleotides are TGTGCCAGCAGCTTAGGACTAGCGGGAGCGCAGTTCTTC.

This clonotype appeared many times. The chain uses TRBV6-6 and TRBJ2-5; 8 positions match TRBD2. Germline CDR1 MNHNY, CDR2 SVGAGI (reference sequence). The CDR3 contains 15 residues. The V segment lost 5 bases and the J segment 4 bases; nucleotides outside the gene matches: 9. The DNA for the CDR3 is TGTGCCAGCAGTGGGCCGGGACTAGGGTTAGAGACCCAGTACTTC. This translates into CASSGPGLGLETQYF.

This clonotype was counted only a few times. The chain uses TRBV19 and TRBJ2-1; D is possibly TRBD1 (6 bases). With 5 bases removed from V and 2 bases from J, the gap between germline ends came to 16 bases. CDR3 size: 16 residues. From germline, CDR1 is LNHDA and CDR2 SQIVND (reference sequence). The CDR3: CASSLAGDNAYNEQFF. CDR3 coding DNA: TGTGCCAGTAGTCTCGCAGGGGACAATGCCTACAATGAGCAGTTCTTC.

This clonotype was recorded a few times. This chain links TRBV7-2 with TRBJ1-5; D remains unclear. The CDR3 contains 15 residues. Between the trimmed V and J ends, which lost 2 bases and 4 bases, there was a span of 12 bases. Germline V gene data show CDR1 as SGHTA and CDR2 as FQGNSA. CDR3: CASSLFRGFNQPQHF. In DNA, the CDR3 is TGTGCCAGCAGCTTATTCAGAGGGTTTAATCAGCCCCAGCATTTT.

This clonotype was picked up many times. The genes are TRBV27 and TRBJ1-6; TRBD1 matches 10 bases. Per the germline V gene, CDR1 is MNHEY and CDR2 is SMNVEV (reference sequence). Trimming removed 6 bases from V and 10 bases from J; junction bases left unmatched: 9. The length of the CDR3 is 15 residues. DNA of the CDR3: TGTGCCAGCAGCCCCCCGGACAGGGGGTACTCACCCCTCCACTTT. Amino acid sequence: CASSPPDRGYSPLHF.

This clonotype appeared a few times. The chain employs TRBV6-2 or TRBV6-3 and TRBJ2-3, with TRBD2 matching over 7 bases. The CDR3 is 14 residues long. CDR1 is MNHEY, CDR2 SVGEGT, per germline. V trimming: 8 bases; J trimming: 4 bases; junction bases outside the gene matches: 9. Written as DNA, the CDR3 is TGTGCCAGCTCAATCGCGGGGGAGTCAGATACGCAGTATTTT. Translating it yields CASSIAGESDTQYF.

The sample holds a few counts of this clonotype. The chain recombines TRBV4-1 with TRBJ2-2, with 7 bases identical to TRBD2. Germline-derived CDR1 and CDR2 are MGHRA and YSYEKL. The CDR3 loop spans 16 amino acids. J lost 3 bases, V lost 4 bases, and 8 bases had no gene match. CDR3 nucleotides: TGCGCCAGCAGCCCCCATCCGCGGGAGTACACCGGGGAGCTGTTTTTT. Amino acid sequence: CASSPHPREYTGELFF.

The chain links TRBV7-8 to TRBJ1-5, with D possibly matching TRBD1 (5 bases). The CDR3 extends over 15 amino acids. The germline V and J ends were trimmed by 5 bases and 0 bases, with 11 bases remaining between them. Germline CDR1 and CDR2: SGHVS and FQNEAQ. The CDR3 region has the DNA TGTGCCAGCAGCCACGGGGACGGTAGCAATCAGCCCCAGCATTTT. It is translated as CASSHGDGSNQPQHF.

This clonotype was seen a handful of times. The V call is TRBV5-1, the J call TRBJ2-5, with D possibly matching TRBD1 (5 bases). V was cut by 3 bases and J by 5 bases, with 5 bases left in between. Germline V CDR1 and CDR2: SGHRS, YFSETQ. CDR3 size: 11 residues. The CDR3 is CASSSGETQYF. As DNA, the CDR3 is TGCGCCAGCAGCTCAGGGGAGACCCAGTACTTC.